The text below deals with one T cell receptor (beta chain). What it recognizes is unknown. Germline V gives CDR1 SGHRS, CDR2 YFSETQ. The CDR3 covers 16 residues. Trimming took 0 bases from V and 0 from J, leaving 12 bases between them. This entry belongs to a study of shared clonotypes between healthy human individuals. Overall study context: Three plates were used per donor for CD4 naive, three for CD4 memory, two for CD8 naive and one for CD8 memory. Study results and caveats: Sequencing depth was predicted to influence how clonotypes are shared among donors.

Healthy and HIV-negative, the adult donors had no recent acute infections or vaccinations. The assay was immunoSEQ multiplex PCR, and TCRdb's table has in-frame clones only and misses some. The data hold 850,000 to 1,200,000 clones, with approximately 68% observed a single time. Specimen: memory CD4+ T cells sorted from blood. As to subset: CD45RA-negative fraction. The V and J genes are TRBV5-1 and TRBJ1-2, with a weak D call TRBD1 (6 bases). The receptor's source is a man aged 18-30 years in good health. CDR3 in DNA: TGCGCCAGCAGCTTGGCCCCGGACAGAGCTAACTATGGCTACACCTTC. Its protein is CASSLAPDRANYGYTF.